The present T cell receptor (beta chain) was sequenced within a study of radiotherapy plus CTLA-4 blockade in lung cancer. As for the study in general: Objective responses occurred in roughly 20% of patients; about 32% had disease control.

Turning to this clone: Its antigen is as yet unknown.

Germline values: CDR1 LNHDA, CDR2 SQIVND (reference sequence). The CDR3 is 17 amino acids. V gave up 5 bases and J gave up 12 bases; unmatched junction bases: 21. General study points: An expansion of tumor-derived TCR clones occurred in blood after radiotherapy plus ipilimumab. Interferon-beta, together with early blood T cell clone dynamics, reportedly best predicted response.

Libraries were prepared by immunoSEQ multiplex PCR; TCRdb keeps only in-frame clonotypes and omits some of them. Of about 72,000 clones in the sample, about 83% were seen once. Focal radiation was given together with CTLA-4 blockade (ipilimumab) to patients with chemo-refractory metastatic non-small-cell lung cancer. This receptor was obtained from a human donor with non-small cell lung cancer who had a partial response to radiotherapy plus ipilimumab. The V gene is TRBV19, the J gene TRBJ2-1, with TRBD2 identical over 8 bases. The material sequenced was peripheral blood, taken from a patient treated with radiotherapy plus ipilimumab. In DNA form, the CDR3 reads TGTGCCAGTAGTCTCTCCCCGGGAGGGAGTGAGGGGGAGGTGCAGTTCTTC. Protein sequence: CASSLSPGGSEGEVQFF.